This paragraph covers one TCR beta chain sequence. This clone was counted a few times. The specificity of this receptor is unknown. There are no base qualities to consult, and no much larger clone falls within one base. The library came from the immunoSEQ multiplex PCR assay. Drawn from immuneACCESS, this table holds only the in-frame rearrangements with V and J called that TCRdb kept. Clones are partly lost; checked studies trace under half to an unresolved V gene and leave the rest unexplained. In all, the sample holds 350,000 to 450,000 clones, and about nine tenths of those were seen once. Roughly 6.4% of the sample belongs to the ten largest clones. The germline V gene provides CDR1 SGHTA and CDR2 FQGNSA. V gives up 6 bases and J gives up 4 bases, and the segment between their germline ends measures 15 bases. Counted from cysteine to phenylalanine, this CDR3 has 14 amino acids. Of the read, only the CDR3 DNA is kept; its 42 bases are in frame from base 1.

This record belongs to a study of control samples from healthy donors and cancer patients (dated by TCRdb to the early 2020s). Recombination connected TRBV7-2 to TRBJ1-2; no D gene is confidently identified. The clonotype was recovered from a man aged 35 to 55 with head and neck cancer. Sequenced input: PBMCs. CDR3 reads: CASRPRLVSYGYTF. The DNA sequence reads TGTGCCAGCAGACCTCGACTGGTATCCTATGGCTACACCTTC.